This T cell receptor (beta chain) was recorded in a study of Ad26.COV2.S vaccination and SARS-CoV-2 variants. Whole-study context: Intramuscularly, Ad26.COV2.S was given either once or twice, 56 days apart.

Comment on this clone: Its target is not known.

Germline V CDR1 and CDR2: MDHEN, SYDVKM. The CDR3 covers 15 residues. V lost 4 bases and J 1 base, leaving 13 bases between the germline ends. Treatment in this sample: over 15 received Ad26.COV2.S at low or high dose, single or two shots; about 5 received placebo; per-sample allocation not given. The study sampled participants on day 63 after the first vaccine or placebo injection. Points from the study as a whole: Measurements of TCR breadth and depth may have given underestimates of the total T cell responses.

The method was immunoSEQ multiplex PCR; TCRdb's version includes in-frame clones alone and lacks a portion of them. The table shows 300,000 to 400,000 clones, with less than 90% occurring only once. This TCR was sampled from a person aged 18-60 years who received the Ad26.COV2.S COVID-19 vaccine or a placebo. The V gene is TRBV28, the J gene TRBJ1-1, with D tentatively TRBD1 (5 bases). The sequencing here drew on peripheral blood, taken in a trial of Ad26.COV2.S vaccine versus placebo. CDR3 nucleotide sequence: TGTGCCAGCAGTTCCCCCAGCGGGGGGAACACTGAAGCTTTCTTT. Translated: CASSSPSGGNTEAFF.